The 29 T cell receptor beta chains below all came from one sample that was sequenced in a study of blood T cell repertoires in COVID-19. The method was immunoSEQ multiplex PCR; TCRdb's version includes in-frame clones alone and lacks a portion of them. The table lists hundreds of thousands of clones, about 86% of them singletons. What was sequenced was peripheral blood. The source is an older man with acute or convalescent COVID-19.

The V and J genes are TRBV2 and TRBJ2-1, with TRBD2 as a possible D gene (5 bases). CDR3 length: 12 amino acids. Deletions cut 1 base from V and 10 bases from J, with 8 bases between. The germline V gene encodes CDR1 SNHLY and CDR2 FYNNEI. The CDR3 DNA follows: TGTGCCAGCAGTGAAGTCGGGGTAGAGCAGTTCTTC. It codes for CASSEVGVEQFF.

This rearrangement joins TRBV7-2 to TRBJ1-2, with 7 positions matching TRBD1. The CDR3 contains 16 residues. The germline V gene encodes CDR1 SGHTA and CDR2 FQGNSA. J lost 4 bases, V lost 5 bases, and 13 bases had no gene match. CDR3 DNA: TGTGCCAGCAGCGCACAAACGGGACAGCGCTTCTATGGCTACACCTTC. Its translation: CASSAQTGQRFYGYTF.

This chain joins TRBV27 and TRBJ2-7; possibly TRBD2 for D (6 bases). The germline V gene has CDR1 MNHEY and CDR2 SMNVEV (reference sequence). This CDR3 has 12 residues. V shed 8 bases and J shed 5 bases, with 13 bases lying between them. CDR3: CASGLLHHEQYF. The CDR3 bases are TGTGCCAGCGGACTACTACATCACGAGCAGTACTTC.

This chain connects TRBV19 to TRBJ2-7; 7 bases align to TRBD1. V shed 8 bases and J 7 bases; nucleotides not matched to a gene: 14. The CDR3 is made up of 14 amino acids. The germline CDR1 and CDR2 sequences are LNHDA and SQIVND (reference sequence). Written as DNA, the CDR3 is TGTGCCAGTTCCTATTCCGGGACAGCTAATGAGCAGTACTTC. This encodes CASSYSGTANEQYF.

The chain is built from TRBV7-9 and TRBJ1-5; 7 bases are shared with TRBD1. This CDR3 contains 18 residues. Germline V gives CDR1 SEHNR, CDR2 FQNEAQ (reference sequence). With V trimmed by 6 bases and J by 1 base, 15 bases remained unmatched. The chain's CDR3 is CASSTGTAPGWSNQPQHF. For the CDR3, the DNA is TGTGCCAGCAGTACCGGGACAGCCCCCGGTTGGAGCAATCAGCCCCAGCATTTT.

The rearrangement links TRBV24-1 to TRBJ1-5; D is unclear. Germline lookup yields CDR1 KGHDR and CDR2 SFDVKD. The CDR3 runs to 14 residues. Trimming pared 1 base from V and 6 bases from J, leaving 9 bases between. CDR3 loop: CATSDFTGGQPQHF. CDR3 bases: TGTGCCACCAGTGATTTCACGGGAGGTCAGCCCCAGCATTTT.

This chain links TRBV19 with TRBJ1-1; D is undetermined. CDR1 LNHDA and CDR2 SQIVND come from the germline V gene (reference sequence). V was trimmed by 5 bases and J by 4 bases, leaving 11 bases between them. CDR3 length equals 13 residues. CDR3 coding DNA: TGTGCCAGTAGTTTCGACCGCGGCACTGAAGCTTTCTTT. It codes for CASSFDRGTEAFF.

The table lists this clone with a few counts. The chain has TRBV29-1 and TRBJ1-5; D gene uncertain. The CDR3 runs 13 residues. Germline V gene sequence: CDR1 SQVTM, CDR2 ANQGSEA. V shed 7 bases and J shed 7 bases, with 17 bases lying between them. Here the CDR3 DNA reads TGCAGCGCCGGAGGGCAGGCTGGCCAGCCCCAGCATTTT. Residues: CSAGGQAGQPQHF.

The chain uses TRBV19 and TRBJ1-1, with D maybe TRBD1 (6 bases). This CDR3 comprises 13 residues. V was trimmed by 6 bases and J by 6 bases, leaving 14 bases between them. Germline V CDR1 and CDR2: LNHDA, SQIVND (reference sequence). DNA for the CDR3: TGTGCCAGTAGCCGGAGGACAGCGGCTGAAGCTTTCTTT. Amino acid sequence: CASSRRTAAEAFF.

The CDR3 sequence: CASSPRTTVSEQFF. The DNA of the CDR3 is TGTGCCAGCTCACCACGCACTACGGTCTCTGAGCAGTTCTTC. This chain joins TRBV18 and TRBJ2-1; D not certain. Germline V gene sequence: CDR1 KGHSH, CDR2 LQKENI. CDR3 length equals 14 residues. The germline V and J ends were trimmed by 1 base and 9 bases, with 13 bases remaining between them.

This rearrangement joins TRBV5-4 to TRBJ2-7; D possibly corresponds to TRBD1 (6 bases). The ends were cut back, 0 bases at V and 4 bases at J, with 14 bases in the middle. Germline values: CDR1 SGHNT, CDR2 YYREEE (reference sequence). The CDR3 consists of 15 residues. CDR3 nucleotide sequence: TGTGCCAGCAGCTTGGGGGGCGCAGGGGCGTACGAGCAGTACTTC. Translated, it gives CASSLGGAGAYEQYF.

This clone has just a few counts. The V gene is TRBV11-1, the J gene TRBJ2-1, with D possibly matching TRBD2 (6 bases). V lost 5 bases, J lost 12 bases, and 20 bases lay in between. Germline CDR1 reads SGHAT; CDR2 reads FQDESV (reference sequence). This CDR3 has 14 amino acids. CDR3 in DNA: TGTGCCAGCAGCCTAACTCGGGGAGGTTCGGGGCAGTTCTTC. Translation: CASSLTRGGSGQFF.

The chain couples TRBV5-6 to TRBJ1-2, with no clear D. The CDR3 totals 13 residues. Germline assignment: CDR1 SGHDT and CDR2 YYEEEE. V shed 1 base and J shed 2 bases, with 6 bases lying between them. The CDR3 region is CASSLSVNYGYTF. CDR3 in DNA: TGTGCCAGCAGCTTGTCAGTAAACTATGGCTACACCTTC.

V and J are TRBV28 and TRBJ1-6; possible D gene TRBD1, 6 bases. CDR3 length equals 14 residues. Germline lookup yields CDR1 MDHEN and CDR2 SYDVKM. The V end lost 2 bases, the J end lost 4 bases, and 6 bases lay between the germline ends. In nucleotides, the CDR3 is TGTGCCAGCAGTTTAACAGGGTATAATTCACCCCTCCACTTT. Translation: CASSLTGYNSPLHF. The whole variable domain, filled in from reference TRBV28 and TRBJ1-6, reads DVKVTQSSRYLVKRTGEKVFLECVQDMDHENMFWYRQDPGLGLRLIYFSYDVKMKEKGDIPEGYSVSREKKERFSLILESASTNQTSMYLCASSLTGYNSPLHFGNGTRLTVT.

V gene TRBV5-1 combines with J gene TRBJ1-1, with D perhaps TRBD1 (5 bases). This CDR3 has 14 residues. V dropped 3 bases and J dropped 4 bases, with 13 bases sitting between them. From germline, CDR1 is SGHRS and CDR2 YFSETQ. CDR3 in DNA: TGCGCCAGCAGCTCGGGGACGGGGGGCACTGAAGCTTTCTTT. This gives the protein CASSSGTGGTEAFF.

A single count supports this clone. The chain carries TRBV29-1 and TRBJ2-5; tentatively, D is TRBD2 (6 bases). CDR3 length equals 14 residues. Germline V gives CDR1 SQVTM, CDR2 ANQGSEA. Trimming cost V 2 bases and J 5 bases, with 15 bases left between them. CDR3 protein: CSVENRAGYETQYF. In DNA form, the CDR3 reads TGCAGCGTTGAAAATCGGGCGGGGTACGAGACCCAGTACTTC.

This chain joins TRBV18 and TRBJ2-7, with a possible D match to TRBD1 (6 bases). This CDR3 has 15 residues. Trimming pared 3 bases from V and 3 bases from J, leaving 15 bases between. The germline CDR1 and CDR2 sequences are KGHSH and LQKENI. CDR3 coding DNA: TGTGCCAGCTCACCCCCTTGGACAGTCGGCTACGAGCAGTACTTC. This encodes CASSPPWTVGYEQYF.

The V and J genes are TRBV10-3 and TRBJ1-5; no firm D call. Per the germline V gene, CDR1 is ENHRY and CDR2 is SYGVKD. Trimming took 4 bases from V and 3 from J, leaving 7 bases between them. The length of the CDR3 is 13 residues. In DNA form, the CDR3 reads TGTGCCATCAGTGGGCGGGACAATCAGCCCCAGCATTTT. This codes for CAISGRDNQPQHF.

The V and J genes are TRBV7-9 and TRBJ2-5, with D perhaps matching TRBD2 (6 bases). Germline CDR1 SEHNR, CDR2 FQNEAQ (reference sequence). V lost 5 bases and J lost 3, with 16 bases in between. This CDR3 is 15 amino acids long. The CDR3 nucleotides are TGTGCCAGCAGCCTGATAACGGGACTTAAAGAGACCCAGTACTTC. Residues: CASSLITGLKETQYF.

In the case of this clone: The germline gene is not matched at one end of the junction; a read error may be the cause. This chain joins TRBV6-5 and TRBJ1-2; 9 positions agree with TRBD1. The CDR3 is made up of 13 amino acids. Per germline, CDR1 MNHEY and CDR2 SVGAGI. CDR3 region: CASTRDRDYGHTF. CDR3 in DNA: TGTGCCAGCACCCGGGACAGGGACTATGGCCACACCTTC.

This clone has only a few counts. This chain joins TRBV14 and TRBJ1-6; tentatively, D is TRBD1 (6 bases). Trimming took off 3 bases at V and 7 bases at J, with 10 bases between the two ends. The germline CDR1 and CDR2 sequences are SGHDN and FVKESK. The CDR3 spans 14 residues. This chain's CDR3 is CASSQGGANSPLHF. DNA of the CDR3: TGTGCCAGCAGCCAGGGGGGGGCGAATTCACCCCTCCACTTT.

This chain joins TRBV7-8 and TRBJ2-7; 9 nucleotides match TRBD2. With V trimmed by 5 bases and J by 0 bases, 8 bases remained unmatched. Per the germline V gene, CDR1 is SGHVS and CDR2 is FQNEAQ. The CDR3 has 16 residues. This CDR3 reads CASSPMGSGSSYEQYF. The CDR3 DNA reads as TGTGCCAGCAGCCCAATGGGTAGCGGGAGCTCCTACGAGCAGTACTTC.

This clone was seen only a few times. V is TRBV19 and J is TRBJ1-4; 10 bases map to TRBD1. This CDR3 is built from 15 residues. Per the germline V gene, CDR1 is LNHDA and CDR2 is SQIVND (reference sequence). After removal of 5 bases from V and 4 bases from J, the junction contained 4 bases not matched to a gene. CDR3 nucleotides: TGTGCCAGTAGTTTCGGGACAGGGGATAATGAAAAACTGTTTTTT. Translation: CASSFGTGDNEKLFF. The variable domain in full, completed from reference TRBV19 and TRBJ1-4, reads DGGITQSPKYLFRKEGQNVTLSCEQNLNHDAMYWYRQDPGQGLRLIYYSQIVNDFQKGDIAEGYSVSREKKESFPLTVTSAQKNPTAFYLCASSFGTGDNEKLFFGSGTQLSVL.

The CDR3, as DNA: TGTGCCAGCAGCTTAGTCTATACAGATACGCAGTATTTT. This encodes CASSLVYTDTQYF. The chain combines TRBV7-2 with TRBJ2-3; unclear D gene. The CDR3 totals 13 residues. The germline V gene encodes CDR1 SGHTA and CDR2 FQGNSA. V was trimmed by 1 base and J by 3 bases, leaving 5 bases between them.

V and J are TRBV9 and TRBJ1-1, with TRBD1 matching over 7 bases. The CDR3 is 16 residues long. Germline V CDR1 and CDR2: SGDLS, YYNGEE. V was clipped by 3 bases and J by 2 bases; unmatched bases: 10. The CDR3 coding sequence is TGTGCCAGCAGCGGCCAGACAGGGCTTTTAAACACTGAAGCTTTCTTT. This sequence encodes CASSGQTGLLNTEAFF.

The gene calls are TRBV7-2 and TRBJ2-1; 8 nucleotides line up with TRBD2. CDR3 length: 18 residues. In germline, CDR1 is SGHTA, CDR2 FQGNSA. With V trimmed by 2 bases and J by 5 bases, 14 bases remained unmatched. Here the CDR3 DNA reads TGTGCCAGCAGCTTACGAGCGGGAGAGGGGGGAAGGCACAATGAGCAGTTCTTC. The encoded protein is CASSLRAGEGGRHNEQFF. Full variable domain (missing parts from reference TRBV7-2 and TRBJ2-1): GAGVSQSPSNKVTEKGKDVELRCDPISGHTALYWYRQSLGQGLEFLIYFQGNSAPDKSGLPSDRFSAERTGGSVSTLTIQRTQQEDSAVYLCASSLRAGEGGRHNEQFFGPGTRLTVL.

The chain combines TRBV15 with TRBJ1-5; TRBD1 is a possible D gene (6 bases). V lost 0 bases, J lost 10 bases, and 16 bases lay in between. The germline V gene encodes CDR1 LNHNV and CDR2 YYDKDF (reference sequence). This CDR3 contains 15 residues. The CDR3 nucleotides read TGTGCCACCAGCAGAGATCAGGGCAGGGGATCCCCCCAGCATTTT. This codes for CATSRDQGRGSPQHF.

The chain joins TRBV19 to TRBJ1-4; tentatively, D is TRBD1 (6 bases). The CDR3 loop spans 13 amino acids. Germline V CDR1 and CDR2: LNHDA, SQIVND (reference sequence). Trimming left V 6 bases short and J 7 bases short, with 12 bases between. CDR3 coding DNA: TGTGCCAGTAGAGCCAGGGGCGTTGAAAAACTGTTTTTT. Its translation is CASRARGVEKLFF.

The chain recombines TRBV6-4 with TRBJ1-5, with 7 bases identical to TRBD1. The trim removed 2 bases at V and 0 bases at J, leaving 16 bases unmatched. Germline loops: CDR1 MRHNA, CDR2 SNTAGT. This CDR3 has 20 residues. The CDR3 is CASSDPQGVPRSNSNQPQHF. As DNA, the CDR3 is TGTGCCAGCAGTGACCCGCAGGGGGTACCCCGAAGTAATAGCAATCAGCCCCAGCATTTT.